A selection of T cell receptor beta chains follows, all from one sample in a study of T cells in Graves' hyperthyroidism and ophthalmopathy. One entry per CDR3 protein, called by TCRdb with MiXCR from the multiplex PCR reads. The profile covers about 250,000 distinct CDR3 sequences, with approximately 23% appearing a single time and approximately 35% taken by the ten largest. Sequenced material: blood. Every receptor here comes from a woman aged 40-49 years with Graves' ophthalmopathy. CDR3s leave out the opening cysteine and the closing phenylalanine or tryptophan.

11	TRBV6-5	TRBJ1-2	ASSYRDSYGYT
12	TRBV30	TRBJ1-1	AWSVPTLNTEAF
14	TRBV28	TRBJ1-5	ASSSPMRTGNQPQH
10	TRBV5-1	TRBJ2-7	ASSLEGVEQY
10	TRBV3-1	TRBJ2-7	ASGTRGYEQY
14	TRBV20-1	TRBJ2-1	SARDLGLAGYNEQF
11	TRBV30	TRBJ2-1	AWSVGPGNEQF
13	TRBV29-1	TRBJ2-7	SVEIARRVPYEQY
11	TRBV20-1	TRBJ1-2	SATRDSNYGYT
15	TRBV28	TRBJ2-7	ASSSGLLTSGTYEQY
14	TRBV4-1	TRBJ2-7	ASSQDRDRATYEQY
12	TRBV4-2	TRBJ2-7	ASSQDGGPKEQY
14	TRBV28	TRBJ1-5	ASSLPPNTPGQPQH
14	TRBV24-1	TRBJ2-2	ATSDIAGGHTGELF
12	TRBV20-1	TRBJ1-5	SARTTPSNQPQH
12	TRBV5-6	TRBJ2-7	ASSLLLYSYEQY
13	TRBV7-9	TRBJ2-5	ASSLAGGIQETQY
12	TRBV11-2	TRBJ1-2	ASSKTGMSYGYT
11	TRBV10-1	TRBJ2-2	ASSAGGHGELY
14	TRBV13	TRBJ2-3	ASSLLSGTNTDTQY
11	TRBV2	TRBJ1-2	ASRNGGSYGYT
12	TRBV7-8	TRBJ2-7	ASTPGRNSYEQY
11	TRBV28	TRBJ1-2	ASSPPAGGGYT
15	TRBV5-1	TRBJ2-7	ASSLEGFGSRSYEQY
10	TRBV6-5	TRBJ2-7	ASSRTAYEQY
17	TRBV28	TRBJ1-5	ASSLPGTGIPLSNQPQH
11	TRBV30	TRBJ2-7	AWSGDRGREQY
13	TRBV10-3	TRBJ2-2	AIWEPYANTGELF
14	TRBV28	TRBJ2-5	ASGGRGAGVAETQY
12	TRBV28	TRBJ2-7	ASSWGGGSYEQY
14	TRBV18	TRBJ2-4	ASSPTSGIAKNIQY
15	TRBV6-5	TRBJ2-7	ASSYSRGSGRGYEQY
12	TRBV2	TRBJ1-5	ASRKADGGQPQH
12	TRBV29-1	TRBJ2-7	SVVSGGREYEQY
13	TRBV9	TRBJ1-2	ASSVGEALAYGYT
11	TRBV18	TRBJ2-7	ASSPPMVDEQY
15	TRBV6-1	TRBJ2-3	ASSEEAGSTSTDTQY
12	TRBV7-2	TRBJ2-5	ASSLSPAIGTQY
15	TRBV28	TRBJ1-5	ASRNGGAHPSNQPQH
12	TRBV7-8	TRBJ1-1	ASSSRWGNTEAF
12	TRBV12-3/TRBV12-4	TRBJ1-1	ASSIRTENTEAF
13	TRBV6-1	TRBJ1-1	ASSPTSGVGTEAF
15	TRBV15	TRBJ2-5	ATSRDGLAGAWETQY
13	TRBV11-3	TRBJ1-1	ASSLGMQGSAEAF
12	TRBV19	TRBJ2-7	ASSSSPKSYEQY
11	TRBV24-1	TRBJ2-5	ATSGQGTETQY
12	TRBV11-3	TRBJ2-5	ASSSLEGPETQY